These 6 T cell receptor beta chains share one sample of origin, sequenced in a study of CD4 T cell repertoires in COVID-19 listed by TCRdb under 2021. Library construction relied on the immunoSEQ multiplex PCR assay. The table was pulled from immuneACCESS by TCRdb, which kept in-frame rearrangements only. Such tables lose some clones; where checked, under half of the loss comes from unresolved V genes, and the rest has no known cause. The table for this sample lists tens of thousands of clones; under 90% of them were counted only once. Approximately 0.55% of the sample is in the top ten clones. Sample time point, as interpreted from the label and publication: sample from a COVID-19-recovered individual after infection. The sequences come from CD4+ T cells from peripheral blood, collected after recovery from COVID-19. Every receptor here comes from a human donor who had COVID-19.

The CDR3 spells CASSYTSMLGELFF. The CDR3 bases are TGTGCCAGCAGTTACACTAGTATGCTCGGGGAGCTGTTTTTT. The J gene is TRBJ2-2, the V gene TRBV6-5, with a possible D match to TRBD2 (5 bases). From germline, CDR1 is MNHEY and CDR2 SVGAGI. The V and J ends lost 2 bases and 7 bases respectively, with 11 bases between them. This CDR3 region has 14 residues.

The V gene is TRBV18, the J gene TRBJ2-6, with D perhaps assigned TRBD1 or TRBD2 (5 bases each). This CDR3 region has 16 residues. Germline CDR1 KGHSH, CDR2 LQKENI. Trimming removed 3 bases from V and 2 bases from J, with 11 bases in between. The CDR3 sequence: CASSPLQGAGANVLTF. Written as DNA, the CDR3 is TGTGCCAGCTCACCTTTGCAGGGAGCTGGGGCCAACGTCCTGACTTTC.

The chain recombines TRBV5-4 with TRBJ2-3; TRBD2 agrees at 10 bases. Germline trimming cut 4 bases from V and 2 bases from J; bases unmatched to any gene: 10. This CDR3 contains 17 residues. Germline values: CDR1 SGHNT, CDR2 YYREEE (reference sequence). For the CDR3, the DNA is TGTGCCAGCAGCCCCCAGGGACTAGCGAAAGTCACAGATACGCAGTATTTT. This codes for CASSPQGLAKVTDTQYF.

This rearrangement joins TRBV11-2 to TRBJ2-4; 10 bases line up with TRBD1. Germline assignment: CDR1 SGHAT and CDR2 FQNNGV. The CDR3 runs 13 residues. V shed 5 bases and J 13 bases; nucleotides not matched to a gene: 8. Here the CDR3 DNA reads TGTGCCAGCAGCCCGGACAGGGGGGCTATCCAGTACTTC. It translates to CASSPDRGAIQYF.

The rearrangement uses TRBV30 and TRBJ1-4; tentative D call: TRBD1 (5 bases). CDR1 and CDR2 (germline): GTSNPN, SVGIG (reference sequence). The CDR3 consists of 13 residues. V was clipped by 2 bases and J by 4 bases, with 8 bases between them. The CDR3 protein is CAWSRGFNEKLFF. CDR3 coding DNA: TGTGCCTGGAGTAGGGGTTTTAATGAAAAACTGTTTTTT. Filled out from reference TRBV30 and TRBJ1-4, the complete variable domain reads SQTIHQWPATLVQPVGSPLSLECTVEGTSNPNLYWYRQAAGRGLQLLFYSVGIGQISSEVPQNLSASRPQDRQFILSSKKLLLSDSGFYLCAWSRGFNEKLFFGSGTQLSVL.

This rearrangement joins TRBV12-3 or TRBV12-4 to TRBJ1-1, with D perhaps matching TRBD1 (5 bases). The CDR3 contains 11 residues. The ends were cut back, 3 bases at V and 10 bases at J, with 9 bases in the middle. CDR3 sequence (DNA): TGTGCCAGCAGTTTCGAGACAGCAGCTTTCTTT. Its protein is CASSFETAAFF.